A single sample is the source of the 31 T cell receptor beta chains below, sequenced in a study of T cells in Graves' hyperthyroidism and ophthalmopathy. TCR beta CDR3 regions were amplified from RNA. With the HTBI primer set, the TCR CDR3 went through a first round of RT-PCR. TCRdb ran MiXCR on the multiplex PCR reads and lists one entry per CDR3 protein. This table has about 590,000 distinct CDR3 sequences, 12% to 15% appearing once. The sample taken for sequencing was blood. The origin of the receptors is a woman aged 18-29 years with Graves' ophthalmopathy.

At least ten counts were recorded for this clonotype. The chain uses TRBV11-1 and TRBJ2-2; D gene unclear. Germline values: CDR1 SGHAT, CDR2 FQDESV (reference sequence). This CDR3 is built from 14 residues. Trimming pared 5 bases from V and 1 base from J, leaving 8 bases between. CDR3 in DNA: TGTGCCAGCAGCCGGACGGTGAACACCGGGGAGCTGTTTTTT. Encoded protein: CASSRTVNTGELFF.

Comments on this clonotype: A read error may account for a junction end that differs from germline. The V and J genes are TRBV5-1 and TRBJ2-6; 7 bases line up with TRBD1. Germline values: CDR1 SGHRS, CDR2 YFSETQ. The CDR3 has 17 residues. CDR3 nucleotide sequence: TGCGCCAGCAGCTTTAGGGACAGCTTCTCTGGGACCAACGTCCTGACTTTC. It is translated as CASSFRDSFSGTNVLTF. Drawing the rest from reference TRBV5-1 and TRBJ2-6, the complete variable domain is KAGVTQTPRYLIKTRGQQVTLSCSPISGHRSVSWYQQTPGQGLQFLFEYFSETQRNKGNFPGRFSGRQFSNSRSEMNVSTLELGDSALYLCASSFRDSFSGTNVLTFGAGSRLTVL.

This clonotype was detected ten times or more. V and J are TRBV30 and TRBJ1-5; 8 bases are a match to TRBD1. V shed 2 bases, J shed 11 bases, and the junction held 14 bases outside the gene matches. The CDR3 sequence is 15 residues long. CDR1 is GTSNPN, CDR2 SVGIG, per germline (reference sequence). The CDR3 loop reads CAWSRTGRNQRTQHF. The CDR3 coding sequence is TGTGCCTGGAGTCGGACAGGGAGAAATCAAAGGACCCAGCATTTT.

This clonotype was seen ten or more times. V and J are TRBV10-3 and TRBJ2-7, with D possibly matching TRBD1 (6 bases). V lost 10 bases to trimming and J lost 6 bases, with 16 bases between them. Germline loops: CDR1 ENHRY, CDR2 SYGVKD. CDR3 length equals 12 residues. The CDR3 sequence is CATQGGGAEQYF. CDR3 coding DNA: TGTGCCACACAGGGTGGGGGTGCCGAGCAGTACTTC.

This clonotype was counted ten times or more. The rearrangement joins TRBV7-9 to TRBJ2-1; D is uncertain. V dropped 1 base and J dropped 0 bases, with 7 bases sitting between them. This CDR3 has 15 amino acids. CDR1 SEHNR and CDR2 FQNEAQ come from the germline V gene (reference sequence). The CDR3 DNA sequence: TGTGCCAGCAGCTTAGTAAAGGGCTCCTACAATGAGCAGTTCTTC. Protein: CASSLVKGSYNEQFF.

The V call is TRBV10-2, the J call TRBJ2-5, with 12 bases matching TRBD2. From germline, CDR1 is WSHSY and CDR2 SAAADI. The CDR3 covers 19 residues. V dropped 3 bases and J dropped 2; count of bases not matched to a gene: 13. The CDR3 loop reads CASSEGTSGFRGAQETQYF. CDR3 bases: TGCGCCAGCAGTGAAGGGACTAGCGGGTTCCGCGGGGCTCAAGAGACCCAGTACTTC.

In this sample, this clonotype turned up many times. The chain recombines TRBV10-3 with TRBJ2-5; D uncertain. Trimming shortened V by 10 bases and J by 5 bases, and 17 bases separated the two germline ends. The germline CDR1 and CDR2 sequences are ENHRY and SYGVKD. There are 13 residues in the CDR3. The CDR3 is CANSNWEGETQYF. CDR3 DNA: TGTGCCAACTCGAATTGGGAAGGGGAGACCCAGTACTTC.

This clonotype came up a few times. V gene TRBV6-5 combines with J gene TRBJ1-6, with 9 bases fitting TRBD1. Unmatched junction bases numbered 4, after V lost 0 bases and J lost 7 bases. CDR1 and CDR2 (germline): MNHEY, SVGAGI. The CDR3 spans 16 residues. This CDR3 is CASSYSVGTGNSPLHF. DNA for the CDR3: TGTGCCAGCAGTTACTCCGTCGGGACAGGGAATTCACCCCTCCACTTT.

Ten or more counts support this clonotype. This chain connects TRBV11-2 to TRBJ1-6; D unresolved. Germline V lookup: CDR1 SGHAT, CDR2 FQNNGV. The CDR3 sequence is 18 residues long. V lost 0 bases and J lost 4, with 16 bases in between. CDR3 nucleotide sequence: TGTGCCAGCAGCTTAGATCAAGAGGCAGCGGGATATAATTCACCCCTCCACTTT. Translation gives CASSLDQEAAGYNSPLHF. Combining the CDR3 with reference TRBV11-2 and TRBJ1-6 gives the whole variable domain EAGVAQSPRYKIIEKRQSVAFWCNPISGHATLYWYQQILGQGPKLLIQFQNNGVVDDSQLPKDRFSAERLKGVDSTLKIQPAKLEDSAVYLCASSLDQEAAGYNSPLHFGNGTRLTVT.

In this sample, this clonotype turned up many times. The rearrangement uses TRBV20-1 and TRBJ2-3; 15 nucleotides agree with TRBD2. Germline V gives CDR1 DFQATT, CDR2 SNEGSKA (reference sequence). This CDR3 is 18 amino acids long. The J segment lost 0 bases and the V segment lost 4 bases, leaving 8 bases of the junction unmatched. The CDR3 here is CSAMYGTSGRRSTDTQYF. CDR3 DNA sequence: TGCAGTGCTATGTACGGGACTAGCGGGAGGAGGAGCACAGATACGCAGTATTTT.

The CDR3 nucleotides are TGTGCCAGCAGTAGTGGCGGAACCTCTGGGGCCAACGTCCTGACTTTC. The encoded protein is CASSSGGTSGANVLTF. The rearrangement uses TRBV25-1 and TRBJ2-6; no clear D gene. V gave up 5 bases and J gave up 0 bases, with 11 bases separating them. The CDR3 has 16 amino acids. Germline CDR1 reads MGHDK; CDR2 reads SYGVNS.

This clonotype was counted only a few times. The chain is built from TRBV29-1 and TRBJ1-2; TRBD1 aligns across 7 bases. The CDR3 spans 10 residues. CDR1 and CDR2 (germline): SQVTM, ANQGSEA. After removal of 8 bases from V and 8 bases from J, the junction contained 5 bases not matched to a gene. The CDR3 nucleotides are TGCAGCATAGACAGGGAAGGCTACACCTTC. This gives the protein CSIDREGYTF.

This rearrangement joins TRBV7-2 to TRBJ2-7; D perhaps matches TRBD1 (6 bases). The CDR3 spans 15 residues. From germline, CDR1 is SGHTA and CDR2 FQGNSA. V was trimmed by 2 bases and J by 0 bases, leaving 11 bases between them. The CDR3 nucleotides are TGTGCCAGCAGCTTATACAGGGCCAGCTCCTACGAGCAGTACTTC. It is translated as CASSLYRASSYEQYF.

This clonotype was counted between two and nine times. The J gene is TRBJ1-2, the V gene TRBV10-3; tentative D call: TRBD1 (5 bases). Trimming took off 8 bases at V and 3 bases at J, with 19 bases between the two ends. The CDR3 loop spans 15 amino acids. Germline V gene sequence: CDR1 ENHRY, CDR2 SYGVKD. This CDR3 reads CAIAAPGTGHYGYTF. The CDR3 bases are TGTGCCATCGCCGCCCCGGGTACGGGGCACTATGGCTACACCTTC.

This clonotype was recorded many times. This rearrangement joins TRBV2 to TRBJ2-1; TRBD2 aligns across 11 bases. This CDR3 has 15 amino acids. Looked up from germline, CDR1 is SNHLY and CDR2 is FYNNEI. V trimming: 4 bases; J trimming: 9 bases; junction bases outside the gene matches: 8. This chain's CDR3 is CASSGSSGRIGEQFF. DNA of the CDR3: TGTGCCAGCAGTGGTTCTAGCGGGAGGATCGGTGAGCAGTTCTTC.

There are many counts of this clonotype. The CDR3 DNA follows: TGTGCCAGCAGTTGGGTTTCAGGCTACAATGAGCAGTTCTTC. It translates to CASSWVSGYNEQFF. The chain is built from TRBV12-3 or TRBV12-4 and TRBJ2-1, with D unclear. The CDR3 has 14 amino acids. Trimming left V 4 bases short and J 3 bases short, with 10 bases between.

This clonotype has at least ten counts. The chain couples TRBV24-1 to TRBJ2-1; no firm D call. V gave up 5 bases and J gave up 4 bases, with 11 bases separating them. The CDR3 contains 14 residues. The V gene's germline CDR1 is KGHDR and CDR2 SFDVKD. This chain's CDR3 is CATSGPPRYNEQFF. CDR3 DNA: TGTGCCACCAGTGGTCCCCCACGGTACAATGAGCAGTTCTTC.

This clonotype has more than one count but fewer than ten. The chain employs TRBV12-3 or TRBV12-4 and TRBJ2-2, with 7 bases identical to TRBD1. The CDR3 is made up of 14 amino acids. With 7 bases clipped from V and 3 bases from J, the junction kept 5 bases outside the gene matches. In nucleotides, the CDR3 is TGTGCCAGCATTAAGGGGGCAGACACCGGGGAGCTGTTTTTT. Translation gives CASIKGADTGELFF.

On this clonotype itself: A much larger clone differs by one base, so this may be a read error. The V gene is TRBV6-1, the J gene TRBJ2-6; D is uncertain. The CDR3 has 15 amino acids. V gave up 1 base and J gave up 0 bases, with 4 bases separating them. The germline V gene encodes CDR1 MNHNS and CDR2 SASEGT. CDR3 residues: CASSEDSSGANVLTF. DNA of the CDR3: TGTGCCAGCAGTGAAGACAGCTCTGGGGCCAACGTCCTGACTTTC.

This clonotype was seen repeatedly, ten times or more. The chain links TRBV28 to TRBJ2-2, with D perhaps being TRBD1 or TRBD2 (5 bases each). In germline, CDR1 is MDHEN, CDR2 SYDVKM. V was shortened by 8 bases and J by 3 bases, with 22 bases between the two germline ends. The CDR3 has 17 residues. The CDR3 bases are TGTGCCAGCCGAACCACGGGCGGGTTAGGGGACACCGGGGAGCTGTTTTTT. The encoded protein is CASRTTGGLGDTGELFF.

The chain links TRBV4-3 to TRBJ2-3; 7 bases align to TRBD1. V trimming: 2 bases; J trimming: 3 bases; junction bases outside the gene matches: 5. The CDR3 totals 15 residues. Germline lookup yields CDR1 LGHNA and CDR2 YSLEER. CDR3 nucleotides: TGCGCCAGCAGCCAAAGGGGGCGAGGGACAGATACGCAGTATTTT. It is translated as CASSQRGRGTDTQYF.

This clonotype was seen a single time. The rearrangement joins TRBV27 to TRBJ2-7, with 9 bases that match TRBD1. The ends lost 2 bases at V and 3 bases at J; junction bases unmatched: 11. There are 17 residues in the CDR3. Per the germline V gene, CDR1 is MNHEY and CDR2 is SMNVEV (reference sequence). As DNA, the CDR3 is TGTGCCAGCAGTTTAAATACCCGGGACAGGGCCCGCTACGAGCAGTACTTC. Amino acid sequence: CASSLNTRDRARYEQYF.

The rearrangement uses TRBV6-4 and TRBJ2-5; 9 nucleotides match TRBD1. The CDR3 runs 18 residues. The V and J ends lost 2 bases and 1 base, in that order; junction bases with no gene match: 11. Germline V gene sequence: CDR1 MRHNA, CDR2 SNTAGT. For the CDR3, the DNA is TGTGCCAGCAGTGACCCAAAACGGGACAGGGAGTCCCAAGAGACCCAGTACTTC. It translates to CASSDPKRDRESQETQYF.

As DNA, the CDR3 is TGTGCCAGCTCACCATCAGGGGGAGACCAGCCCCAGCATTTT. Translating gives CASSPSGGDQPQHF. V and J are TRBV18 and TRBJ1-5; 7 bases fit TRBD1. CDR1 is KGHSH, CDR2 LQKENI, per germline. This CDR3 spans 14 amino acids. J gave up 7 bases and V 2 bases, and 5 bases lay outside the gene matches. The full variable domain, completed using reference TRBV18 and TRBJ1-5, is NAGVMQNPRHLVRRRGQEARLRCSPMKGHSHVYWYRQLPEEGLKFMVYLQKENIIDESGMPKERFSAEFPKEGPSILRIQQVVRGDSAAYFCASSPSGGDQPQHFGDGTRLSIL.

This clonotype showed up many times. CDR3 protein: CASSLKLAGPQETQYF. CDR3 bases: TGTGCCAGCAGCCTAAAACTAGCGGGACCCCAAGAGACCCAGTACTTC. This sequence joins TRBV11-1 and TRBJ2-5; 10 bases match TRBD2. This CDR3 has 16 residues. The J segment lost 1 base and the V segment lost 5 bases, leaving 7 bases of the junction unmatched. Germline values: CDR1 SGHAT, CDR2 FQDESV (reference sequence).

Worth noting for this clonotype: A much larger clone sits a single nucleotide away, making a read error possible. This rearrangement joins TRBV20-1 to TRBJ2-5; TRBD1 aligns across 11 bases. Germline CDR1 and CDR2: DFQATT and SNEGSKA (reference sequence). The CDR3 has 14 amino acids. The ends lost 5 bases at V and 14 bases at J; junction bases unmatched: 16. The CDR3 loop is CSALRQPGQGVSYF. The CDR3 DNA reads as TGCAGTGCTTTGCGTCAACCGGGACAGGGGGTTTCTTACTTC.

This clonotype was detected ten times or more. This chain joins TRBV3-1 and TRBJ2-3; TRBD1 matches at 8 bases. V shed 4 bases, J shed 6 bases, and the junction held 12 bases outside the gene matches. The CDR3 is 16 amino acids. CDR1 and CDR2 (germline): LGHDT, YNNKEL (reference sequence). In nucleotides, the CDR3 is TGTGCCAGCAGCCCTAGCGACAGGGGCCAGTGGGATACGCAGTATTTT. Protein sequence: CASSPSDRGQWDTQYF.

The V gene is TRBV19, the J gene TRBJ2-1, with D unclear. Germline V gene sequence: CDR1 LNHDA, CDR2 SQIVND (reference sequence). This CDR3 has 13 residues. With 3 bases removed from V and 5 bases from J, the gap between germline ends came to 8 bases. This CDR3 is CASSITSDNEQFF. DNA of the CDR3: TGTGCCAGTAGTATCACCAGCGACAATGAGCAGTTCTTC.

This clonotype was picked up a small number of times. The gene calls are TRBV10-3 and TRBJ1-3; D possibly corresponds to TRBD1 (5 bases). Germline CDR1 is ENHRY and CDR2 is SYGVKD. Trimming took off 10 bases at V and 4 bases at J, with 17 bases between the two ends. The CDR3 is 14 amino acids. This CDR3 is CATGDSSGGNTIYF. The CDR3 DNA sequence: TGTGCCACCGGAGACAGCTCGGGGGGAAACACCATATATTTT.

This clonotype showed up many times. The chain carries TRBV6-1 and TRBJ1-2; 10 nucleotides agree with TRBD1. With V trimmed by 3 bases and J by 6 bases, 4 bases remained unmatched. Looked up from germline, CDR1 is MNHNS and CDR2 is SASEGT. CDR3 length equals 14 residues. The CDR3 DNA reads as TGTGCCAGCAGTGACTCGACAGGGGGCAATGGCTACACCTTC. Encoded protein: CASSDSTGGNGYTF.

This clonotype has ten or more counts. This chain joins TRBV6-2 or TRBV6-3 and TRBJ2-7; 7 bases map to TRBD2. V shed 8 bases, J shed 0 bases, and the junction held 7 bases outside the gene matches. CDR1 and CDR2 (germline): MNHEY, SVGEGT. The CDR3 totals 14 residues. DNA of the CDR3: TGTGCCAGCCCCCAACTAGCGAGCTCCTACGAGCAGTACTTC. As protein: CASPQLASSYEQYF.